This paragraph covers one T cell receptor (beta chain) sequence. Its antigen is currently unknown. These data come from a study of T cell responses to AZD1222 COVID-19 vaccine. On the study more broadly: Doses given second, at about 4 or about 12 weeks, were pooled.

Study-level points and caveats: Sampling that yielded the repertoires occurred only after the peak T cell response.

Using immunoSEQ multiplex PCR, the repertoire was profiled, and TCRdb retains in-frame clones only, with some absent. Seen here are around 150,000 clones, roughly 90% observed once, and the top ten hold more than 5%. The material was peripheral blood, obtained on day 0 of AZD1222 vaccination. The receptor comes from an adult in good health.

CDR3 nucleotides: TGTGCCAGCAGTTCAGTTGACAGGTCCATCTATAATTCACCCCTCCACTTT. Translating it yields CASSSVDRSIYNSPLHF. The chain has TRBV28 and TRBJ1-6; possibly TRBD1 for D (6 bases). Germline V gene data show CDR1 as MDHEN and CDR2 as SYDVKM. The CDR3 is 17 residues long. The germline V and J ends were trimmed by 4 bases and 3 bases, with 16 bases remaining between them. The variable domain in full, with the rest retrieved from reference TRBV28 and TRBJ1-6, is DVKVTQSSRYLVKRTGEKVFLECVQDMDHENMFWYRQDPGLGLRLIYFSYDVKMKEKGDIPEGYSVSREKKERFSLILESASTNQTSMYLCASSSVDRSIYNSPLHFGNGTRLTVT.